This T cell receptor beta chain comes out of a study of T cells in tuberculosis. Across the whole study: In South Africa, adults with active tuberculosis were compared with IGRA-negative and latently infected IGRA-positive adolescents. Within 7 days of starting treatment, or before, PBMC were stored. Overall study findings and caveats: The TCR-beta difference was not significant; alpha differences partly reflected length.

The protocol was immunoSEQ multiplex PCR, while the TCRdb copy is restricted to in-frame clones and leaves out a portion. Here the sample spans 30,000 or so clones, about 82% being singletons. V lost 5 bases, J lost 6 bases, and 8 bases stayed unmatched. Germline assignment: CDR1 SGHVS and CDR2 FQNEAQ. This CDR3 has 15 residues. As regards this clone: No antigen is known for it.

Indicated time point: new active TB diagnosis, blood taken before or within 7 days of starting treatment. On average roughly 100,000 T cells per donor were immunosequenced. Sequenced material: PBMCs, taken at tuberculosis diagnosis. This TCR came from an adult with tuberculosis. The chain uses TRBV7-8 and TRBJ2-2, with 8 bases lining up with TRBD2. The CDR3 loop is CASSKSGRTSGELFF. CDR3 DNA: TGTGCCAGCAGCAAGAGCGGGAGAACATCCGGGGAGCTGTTTTTT.